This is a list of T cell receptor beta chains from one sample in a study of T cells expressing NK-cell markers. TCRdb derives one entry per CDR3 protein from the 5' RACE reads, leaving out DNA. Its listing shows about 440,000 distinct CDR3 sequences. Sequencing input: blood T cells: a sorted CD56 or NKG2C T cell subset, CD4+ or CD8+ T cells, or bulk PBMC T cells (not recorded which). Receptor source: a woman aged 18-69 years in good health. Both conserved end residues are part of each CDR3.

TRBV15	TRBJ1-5	CATSRGREGLDQPQHF
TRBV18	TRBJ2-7	CASSPTRQATYEQYF
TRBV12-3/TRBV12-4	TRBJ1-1	CASRMPLGQGNTEAFF
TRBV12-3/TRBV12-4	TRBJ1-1	CASSLVLEAFF
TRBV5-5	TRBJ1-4	CASSLGGTGNAEKLFF
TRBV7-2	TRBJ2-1	CASSLALSGGAYNEQFF
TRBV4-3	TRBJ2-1	CASSLYSGLAIVDEQFF
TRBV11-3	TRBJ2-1	CASSLAPLHEQFF
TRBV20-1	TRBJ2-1	CSASSGRGRDEQFF
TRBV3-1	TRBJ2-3	CASSQPGSTDTQYF
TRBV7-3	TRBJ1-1	CASSLSRGRAAEAFF
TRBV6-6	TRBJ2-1	CASGSTGTNEQFF